This T cell receptor (beta chain) came from a study of cytomegalovirus exposure and HLA in healthy donors. Primers: 60 Vbeta forward and 13 Jbeta reverse. Sequenced by immunoSEQ multiplex PCR; TCRdb stores in-frame clones only, minus some. This sample yields about 190,000 clones, of which roughly 76% are seen a single time; about 6% belongs to the top ten. Germline V CDR1 and CDR2: MNHEY, SVGAGI. Trimming removed 6 bases from V and 0 bases from J; junction bases left unmatched: 5. The CDR3 loop spans 14 amino acids. This chain uses TRBV6-5 with TRBJ2-7; TRBD1 matches 7 bases. Sequencing was done on a sample of PBMCs. The receptor comes from a man aged 35-49 years in good health and CMV-seropositive. DNA of the CDR3: TGTGCCAGCAGACAGGGGTTCAGCTCCTACGAGCAGTACTTC. This translates into CASRQGFSSYEQYF.